Detailed here is one T cell receptor beta chain. What it recognizes is unknown. The junction does not match germline at one end; this may be a read error. Germline V CDR1 and CDR2: SEHNR, FQNEAQ (reference sequence). The CDR3 runs to 17 residues. This specimen comes from a study of neoadjuvant anti-PD-1 for oral cavity cancer. Study context: Nivolumab at 3 mg/kg was mostly given biweekly, three to four doses, pre-surgery. Study-wide findings and caveats: Each response group had just a few patients in TCR analyses.

This table comes from immunoSEQ multiplex PCR, and its TCRdb copy is limited to in-frame clones, with some not included. Here the sample spans about 14,000 clones, about 34% being singletons. Time point in this sample: after neoadjuvant nivolumab, at surgical resection. The source is a person aged 40-85 years with oral cavity squamous cell carcinoma. Sequenced here: tumor tissue, sampled after nivolumab (anti-PD-1) treatment. The rearrangement joins TRBV7-9 to TRBJ2-6; 7 nucleotides line up with TRBD2. Here the CDR3 DNA reads TGTGCCAGCAGTTTAGGGGCGGGAGACTCTGGGGCCAACGTCCTGACTTTC. Amino acids: CASSLGAGDSGANVLTF.